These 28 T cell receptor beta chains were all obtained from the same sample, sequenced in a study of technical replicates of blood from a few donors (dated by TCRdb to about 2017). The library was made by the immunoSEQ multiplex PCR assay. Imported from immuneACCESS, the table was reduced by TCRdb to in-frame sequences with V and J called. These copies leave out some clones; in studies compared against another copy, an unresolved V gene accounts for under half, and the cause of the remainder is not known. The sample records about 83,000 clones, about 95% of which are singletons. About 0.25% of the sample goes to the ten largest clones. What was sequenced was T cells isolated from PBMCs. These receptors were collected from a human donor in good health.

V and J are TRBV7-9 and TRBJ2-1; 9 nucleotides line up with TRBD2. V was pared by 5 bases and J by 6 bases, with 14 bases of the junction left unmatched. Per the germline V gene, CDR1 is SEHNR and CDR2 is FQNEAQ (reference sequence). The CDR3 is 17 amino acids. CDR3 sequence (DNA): TGTGCCAGCAGCCAAATACAGGGGACTAGCTCAAGCAATGAGCAGTTCTTC. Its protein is CASSQIQGTSSSNEQFF.

CDR3 sequence: CASSLLDTTEAFF. The CDR3 DNA reads as TGCGCCAGCAGCTTGCTAGATACCACTGAAGCTTTCTTT. The rearrangement links TRBV5-1 to TRBJ1-1; D ambiguous. The length of the CDR3 is 13 residues. V lost 1 base and J 4 bases, leaving 8 bases between the germline ends. CDR1 is SGHRS and CDR2 is YFSETQ in the germline V gene.

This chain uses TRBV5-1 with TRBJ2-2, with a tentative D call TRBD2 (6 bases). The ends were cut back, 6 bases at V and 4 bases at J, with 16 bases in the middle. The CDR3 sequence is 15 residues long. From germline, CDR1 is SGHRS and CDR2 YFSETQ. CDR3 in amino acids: CASKEAGIGTGELFF. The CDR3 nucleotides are TGCGCCAGCAAAGAGGCGGGGATTGGCACCGGGGAGCTGTTTTTT. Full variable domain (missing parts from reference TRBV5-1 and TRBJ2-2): KAGVTQTPRYLIKTRGQQVTLSCSPISGHRSVSWYQQTPGQGLQFLFEYFSETQRNKGNFPGRFSGRQFSNSRSEMNVSTLELGDSALYLCASKEAGIGTGELFFGEGSRLTVL.

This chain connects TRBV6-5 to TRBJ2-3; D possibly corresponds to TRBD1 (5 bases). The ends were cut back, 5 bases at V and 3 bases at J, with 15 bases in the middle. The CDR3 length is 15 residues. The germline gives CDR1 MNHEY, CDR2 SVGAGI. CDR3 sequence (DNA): TGTGCCAGCAGTGCGTACGGCGCAGGGACAGATACGCAGTATTTT. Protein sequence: CASSAYGAGTDTQYF.

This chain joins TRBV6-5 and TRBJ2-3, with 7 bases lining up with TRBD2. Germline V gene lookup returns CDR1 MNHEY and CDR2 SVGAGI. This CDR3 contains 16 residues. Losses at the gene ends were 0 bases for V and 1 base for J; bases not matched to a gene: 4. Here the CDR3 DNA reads TGTGCCAGCAGTTACTCGAGCCTAGCGGGCACAGATACGCAGTATTTT. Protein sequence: CASSYSSLAGTDTQYF.

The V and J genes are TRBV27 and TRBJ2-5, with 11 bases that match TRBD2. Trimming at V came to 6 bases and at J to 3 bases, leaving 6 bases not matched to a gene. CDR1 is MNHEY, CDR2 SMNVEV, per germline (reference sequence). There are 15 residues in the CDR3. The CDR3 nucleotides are TGTGCCAGCAGCCCTAGCGGGAGGCCCGAAGAGACCCAGTACTTC. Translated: CASSPSGRPEETQYF.

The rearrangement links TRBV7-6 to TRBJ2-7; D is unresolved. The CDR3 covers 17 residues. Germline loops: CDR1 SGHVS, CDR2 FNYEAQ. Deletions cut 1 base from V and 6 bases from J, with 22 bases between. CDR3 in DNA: TGTGCCAGCAGCTTAGTCTCTGGTTGGCATCCCCGCGGCGAGCAGTACTTC. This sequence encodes CASSLVSGWHPRGEQYF.

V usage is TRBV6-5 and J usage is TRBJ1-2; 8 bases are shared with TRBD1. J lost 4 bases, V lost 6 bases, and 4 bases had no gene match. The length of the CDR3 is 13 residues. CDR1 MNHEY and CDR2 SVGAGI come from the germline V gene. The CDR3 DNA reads TGTGCCAGCAGCCCGGACAGGGCCTATGGCTACACCTTC. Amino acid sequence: CASSPDRAYGYTF.

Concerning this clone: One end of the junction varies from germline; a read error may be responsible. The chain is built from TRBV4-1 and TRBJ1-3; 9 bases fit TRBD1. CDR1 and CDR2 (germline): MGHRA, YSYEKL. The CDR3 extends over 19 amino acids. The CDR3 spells CTSSQVGGQGLAFGATIYF. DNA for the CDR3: TGCACCAGCAGCCAAGTGGGGGGACAGGGTTTGGCTTTCGGAGCCACCATATATTTT.

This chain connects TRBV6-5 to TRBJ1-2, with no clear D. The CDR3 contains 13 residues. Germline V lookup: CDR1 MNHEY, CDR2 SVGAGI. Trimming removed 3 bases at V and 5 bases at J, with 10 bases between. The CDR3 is CASSYDKTYGYTF. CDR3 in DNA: TGTGCCAGCAGTTATGATAAAACATATGGCTACACCTTC.

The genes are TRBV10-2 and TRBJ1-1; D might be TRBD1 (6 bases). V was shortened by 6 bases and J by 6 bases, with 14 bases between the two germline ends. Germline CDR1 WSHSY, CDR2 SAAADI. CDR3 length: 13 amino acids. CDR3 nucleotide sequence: TGCGCCAGCAGGTACAGGGAAAGGTCTGAAGCTTTCTTT. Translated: CASRYRERSEAFF.

The CDR3 sequence is CASSVALEGQGGEAFF. In DNA form, the CDR3 reads TGTGCCAGCAGCGTAGCCCTAGAAGGACAGGGAGGGGAAGCTTTCTTT. V and J are TRBV9 and TRBJ1-1; 8 bases map to TRBD1. CDR1 and CDR2 (germline): SGDLS, YYNGEE. CDR3 length: 16 amino acids. V was pared by 0 bases and J by 8 bases, with 12 bases of the junction left unmatched.

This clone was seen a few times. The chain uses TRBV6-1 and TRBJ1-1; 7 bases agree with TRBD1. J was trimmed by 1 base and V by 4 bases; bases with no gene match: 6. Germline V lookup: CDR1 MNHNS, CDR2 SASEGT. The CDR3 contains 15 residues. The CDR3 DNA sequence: TGTGCCAGCAGTGCTCTTTGGACAGGGAACACTGAAGCTTTCTTT. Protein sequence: CASSALWTGNTEAFF.

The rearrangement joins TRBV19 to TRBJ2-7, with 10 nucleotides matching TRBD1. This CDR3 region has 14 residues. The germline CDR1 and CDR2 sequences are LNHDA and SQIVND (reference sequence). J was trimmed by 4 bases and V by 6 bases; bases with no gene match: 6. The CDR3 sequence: CASSSGTGVYEQYF. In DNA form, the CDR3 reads TGTGCCAGTAGCTCCGGGACAGGGGTATACGAGCAGTACTTC.

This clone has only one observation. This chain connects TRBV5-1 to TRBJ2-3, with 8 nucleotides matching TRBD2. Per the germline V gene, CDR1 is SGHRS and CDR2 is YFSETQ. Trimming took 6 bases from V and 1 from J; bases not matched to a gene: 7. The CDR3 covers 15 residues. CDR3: CASKWSLAGTDTQYF. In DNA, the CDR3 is TGCGCCAGCAAATGGTCACTAGCGGGCACAGATACGCAGTATTTT.

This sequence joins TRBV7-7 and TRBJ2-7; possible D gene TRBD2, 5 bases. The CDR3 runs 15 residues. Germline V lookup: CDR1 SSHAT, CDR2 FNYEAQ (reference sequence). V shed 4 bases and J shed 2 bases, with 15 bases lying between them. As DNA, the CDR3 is TGTGCCAGCAGCTCGCGGGTTTCAGGAACCTACGAGCAGTACTTC. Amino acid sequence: CASSSRVSGTYEQYF.

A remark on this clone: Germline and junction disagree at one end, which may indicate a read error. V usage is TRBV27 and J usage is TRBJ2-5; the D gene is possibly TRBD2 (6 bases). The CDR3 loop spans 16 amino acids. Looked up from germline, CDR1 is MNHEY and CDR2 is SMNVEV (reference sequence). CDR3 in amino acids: CASSTHIGGVQETQYF. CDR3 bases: TGTGCTAGCAGTACCCACATCGGAGGGGTACAAGAGACCCAGTACTTC.

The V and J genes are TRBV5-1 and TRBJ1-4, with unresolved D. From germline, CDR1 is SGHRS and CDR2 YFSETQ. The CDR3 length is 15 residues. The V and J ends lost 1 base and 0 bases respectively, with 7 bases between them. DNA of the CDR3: TGCGCCAGCAGCTTGCGGCAGGCAACTAATGAAAAACTGTTTTTT. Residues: CASSLRQATNEKLFF.

The CDR3 region is CAISTKTGGADTQYF. For the CDR3, the DNA is TGTGCCATCAGTACAAAGACAGGGGGCGCAGATACGCAGTATTTT. The gene calls are TRBV10-3 and TRBJ2-3, with 10 bases lining up with TRBD1. V lost 5 bases and J lost 4; bases outside the gene matches: 6. This CDR3 has 15 residues. CDR1 is ENHRY and CDR2 is SYGVKD in the germline V gene.

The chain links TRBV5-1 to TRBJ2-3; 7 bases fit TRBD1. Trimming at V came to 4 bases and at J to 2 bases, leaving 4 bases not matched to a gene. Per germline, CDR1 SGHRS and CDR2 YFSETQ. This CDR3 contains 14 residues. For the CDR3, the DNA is TGCGCCAGCAGCCCTGAGGGGGCCACAGATACGCAGTATTTT. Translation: CASSPEGATDTQYF.

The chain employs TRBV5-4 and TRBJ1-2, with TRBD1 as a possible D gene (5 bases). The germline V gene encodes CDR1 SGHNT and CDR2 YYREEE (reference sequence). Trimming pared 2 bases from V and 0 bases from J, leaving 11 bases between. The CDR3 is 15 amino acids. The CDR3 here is CASSLRGPANYGYTF. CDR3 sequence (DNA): TGTGCCAGCAGCTTAAGGGGTCCAGCTAACTATGGCTACACCTTC.

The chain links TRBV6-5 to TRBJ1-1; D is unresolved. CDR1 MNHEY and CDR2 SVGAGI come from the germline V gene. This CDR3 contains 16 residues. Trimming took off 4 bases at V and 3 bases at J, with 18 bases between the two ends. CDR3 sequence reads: CASSWRAYMWDTEAFF. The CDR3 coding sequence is TGTGCCAGCAGTTGGAGGGCCTACATGTGGGACACTGAAGCTTTCTTT.

The CDR3, as DNA: TGTGCCAGCACCAAAGAACAGGGCCCAGGGGAGACCCAGTACTTC. Its translation is CASTKEQGPGETQYF. The genes are TRBV6-1 and TRBJ2-5; a weak D match, TRBD1 (6 bases). The V and J ends lost 7 bases and 5 bases respectively, with 20 bases between them. In germline, CDR1 is MNHNS, CDR2 SASEGT. The CDR3 length is 15 residues.

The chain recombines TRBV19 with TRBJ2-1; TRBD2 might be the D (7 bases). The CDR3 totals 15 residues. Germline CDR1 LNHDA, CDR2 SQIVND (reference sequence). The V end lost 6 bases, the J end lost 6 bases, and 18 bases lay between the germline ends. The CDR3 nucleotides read TGTGCCAGTAGGGGGGGGCTAGCTCTACGCAATGAGCAGTTCTTC. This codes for CASRGGLALRNEQFF.

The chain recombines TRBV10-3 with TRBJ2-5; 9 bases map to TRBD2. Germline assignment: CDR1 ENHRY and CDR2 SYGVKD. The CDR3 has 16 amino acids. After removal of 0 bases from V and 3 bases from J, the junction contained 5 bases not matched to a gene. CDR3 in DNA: TGTGCCATCAGTGAGTCAGGGGGACTAGCAAAAGAGACCCAGTACTTC. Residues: CAISESGGLAKETQYF.

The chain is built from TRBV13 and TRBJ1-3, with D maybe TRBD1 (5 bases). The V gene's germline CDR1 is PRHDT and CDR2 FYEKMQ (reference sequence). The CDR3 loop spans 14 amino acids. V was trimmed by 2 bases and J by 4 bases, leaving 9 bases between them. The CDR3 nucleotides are TGTGCCAGCAGCTTACAGGGCGAAGGAAACACCATATATTTT. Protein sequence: CASSLQGEGNTIYF.

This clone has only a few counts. The CDR3 reads CASSFPSGHNNEQFF. The CDR3 nucleotides read TGTGCCAGCAGCTTTCCTAGCGGGCACAACAATGAGCAGTTCTTC. The V and J genes are TRBV7-9 and TRBJ2-1; 8 nucleotides agree with TRBD2. With 3 bases clipped from V and 5 bases from J, the junction kept 6 bases outside the gene matches. This CDR3 is 15 amino acids long. Germline loops: CDR1 SEHNR, CDR2 FQNEAQ (reference sequence).

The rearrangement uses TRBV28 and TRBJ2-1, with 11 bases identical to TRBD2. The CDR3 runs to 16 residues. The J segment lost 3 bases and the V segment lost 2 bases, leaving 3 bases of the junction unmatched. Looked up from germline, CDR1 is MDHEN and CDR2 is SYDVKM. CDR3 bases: TGTGCCAGCAGTTTACGAACTAGCGGGAGCTACAATGAGCAGTTCTTC. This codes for CASSLRTSGSYNEQFF. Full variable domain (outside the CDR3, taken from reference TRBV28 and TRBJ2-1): DVKVTQSSRYLVKRTGEKVFLECVQDMDHENMFWYRQDPGLGLRLIYFSYDVKMKEKGDIPEGYSVSREKKERFSLILESASTNQTSMYLCASSLRTSGSYNEQFFGPGTRLTVL.